This entry concerns a single T cell receptor (beta chain). This sample was taken from a study of cytomegalovirus exposure and HLA in healthy donors. The PCR contained 60 Vbeta and 13 Jbeta primers. The assay was immunoSEQ multiplex PCR, and TCRdb's table has in-frame clones only and misses some. The sample holds under 150,000 clones; approximately 78% are singletons and the top ten take about 2.6%. The CDR3 sequence is 14 residues long. Germline loops: CDR1 SGHVS, CDR2 FQNEAQ. V was clipped by 5 bases and J by 5 bases; unmatched bases: 6. Sequencing input: PBMCs. The chain links TRBV7-8 to TRBJ2-7, with TRBD2 identical over 10 bases. The receptor comes from a human donor in good health. CDR3 nucleotides: TGTGCCAGCAGCAATAGCGGGAGGAAGGACGAGCAGTACTTC. Its protein product is CASSNSGRKDEQYF.